The rows below give T cell receptor beta chains drawn from one sample of a study of control samples from healthy donors and cancer patients. Sequencing was performed with immunoSEQ multiplex PCR; in TCRdb, only in-frame clones are kept and a portion is missing. The sample consists of around 29,000 clones, roughly 85% of them appearing once. Source material: PBMCs. The receptor source for this set is a man aged 55 to 69 with head and neck cancer. CDR3s include the opening cysteine and the closing phenylalanine or tryptophan. D genes are given only for firm matches. Clone size is given for some rows only: seen once, a few or many times, or a class if the clone is expanded.

clone_size	d_call	v_call	j_call	cdr3_nt	cdr3_aa
NA	TRBD2	TRBV7-2	TRBJ2-5	TGTGCCAGCAGAGTGACTAGCGGGAAAGAGACCCAGTACTTC	CASRVTSGKETQYF
NA	NA	TRBV4-2	TRBJ2-5	TGTGCCAGCAGCCAAGCGCCAGAGGAGACCCAGTACTTC	CASSQAPEETQYF
NA	NA	TRBV3-1/TRBV3-2	TRBJ1-4	TGTGCCAGCAGCCAGAGGAGGCAGGGATATTACGAAAAACTGTTTTTT	CASSQRRQGYYEKLFF
few	NA	TRBV14	TRBJ2-1	TGTGCCAGCAGCCAAGAACGGTCTCTAGGCAAGTTCTTC	CASSQERSLGKFF
NA	NA	TRBV14	TRBJ1-2	TGTGCCAGCAGCCAAAACATCTATGGCTACACCTTC	CASSQNIYGYTF
few	NA	TRBV28	TRBJ2-1	TGTGCCAGCAGTTTAACTACGACAGTCTCCTACAATGAGCAGTTCTTC	CASSLTTTVSYNEQFF
NA	NA	TRBV27	TRBJ1-4	TGTGCCAGCAGACCGACGAATAATGAAAAACTGTTTTTT	CASRPTNNEKLFF
NA	NA	TRBV7-7	TRBJ2-5	TGTGCCAGCAGCTTAGCGGGAGCTAAAGAGACCCAGTACTTC	CASSLAGAKETQYF
NA	TRBD1	TRBV28	TRBJ1-2	TGTGCCAGCAGTTTCACGACAGGGGTGCTTTATGGCTACACCTTC	CASSFTTGVLYGYTF
few	NA	TRBV12-3/TRBV12-4	TRBJ2-5	TGTGCCAGCAGATCACAGGGTGTGGAGACCCAGTACTTC	CASRSQGVETQYF
once	TRBD1	TRBV7-2	TRBJ2-7	TGTGCCAGCAGCTTAAACGGACAGGTCTCCTACGAGCAGTACTTC	CASSLNGQVSYEQYF
NA	NA	TRBV11-2	TRBJ2-2	TGTGCCAGCAGCTTAGGAAGGGTCAAGACCGGGGAGCTGTTTTTT	CASSLGRVKTGELFF
NA	NA	TRBV5-1	TRBJ2-2	TGCGCCAGCAGCTTGTCCCCCACCGCCGGGGAGCTGTTTTTT	CASSLSPTAGELFF
NA	NA	TRBV27	TRBJ1-2	TGTGCCAGCAGTTCGGCCTTAACCTATGGCTACACCTTC	CASSSALTYGYTF
once	NA	TRBV11-3	TRBJ2-2	TGTGCCAGCAGTCGGAACACCGGGGAGCTGTTTTTT	CASSRNTGELFF
NA	NA	TRBV28	TRBJ1-1	TGTGCCAGCTGTACCAGATGGTCCACTGAAGCTTTCTTT	CASCTRWSTEAFF
once	TRBD1	TRBV5-1	TRBJ1-5	TGCGCCAGCAGCTGGGGACAGGGTGGCAATCAGCCCCAGCATTTT	CASSWGQGGNQPQHF
NA	NA	TRBV6-6	TRBJ1-3	TGTGCCAGCAGTTACGTTCTGGGCAGCTCTGGAAACACCATATATTTT	CASSYVLGSSGNTIYF
NA	TRBD2	TRBV13	TRBJ2-5	TGTGCCAGCAGCTTCAGACTAGCGGGGCTCCAAGAGACCCAGTACTTC	CASSFRLAGLQETQYF
NA	NA	TRBV6-7	TRBJ2-3	TGTGCCAGCAGTTACTCGTTCGTAGATACGCAGTATTTT	CASSYSFVDTQYF
once	NA	TRBV28	TRBJ2-3	TGTGCCAGCAGGCGCAAAGATACGCAGTATTTT	CASRRKDTQYF
NA	NA	TRBV6-5	TRBJ2-3	TGTGCCAGCAGTTCAAGGGACACAGATACGCAGTATTTT	CASSSRDTDTQYF
few	NA	TRBV27	TRBJ1-4	TGTGCCAGCAGTCTACGCAGTCGACGTGAAAAACTGTTTTTT	CASSLRSRREKLFF
NA	NA	TRBV5-4	TRBJ2-3	TGTGCCAGCAGCTTTGGGTCGACAGATTATACGCAGTATTTT	CASSFGSTDYTQYF
NA	NA	TRBV28	TRBJ2-7	TGTGCCAGCAGTCAACTTTTGGGGAAACTGTACGAGCAGTACTTC	CASSQLLGKLYEQYF
NA	NA	TRBV10-3	TRBJ1-1	TGTGCCACCAGGGACGTGGGGGGCCGGGACACTGAAGCTTTCTTT	CATRDVGGRDTEAFF
NA	NA	TRBV28	TRBJ1-4	TGTGCCAGCAGTCCGGATGCAACTAATGAAAAACTGTTTTTT	CASSPDATNEKLFF
NA	NA	TRBV10-3	TRBJ1-6	TGTGCCATCAGCGCCGGGACCAATAATTCACCCCTCCACTTT	CAISAGTNNSPLHF
NA	NA	TRBV6-4	TRBJ2-1	TGTGCCAGCAGTGCGCATTCCGGGCCAGGGGGGCAAATTGAGCAGTTCTTC	CASSAHSGPGGQIEQFF
few	TRBD1	TRBV28	TRBJ2-5	TGTGCCAGCAGTTTAAGCAGGTGGAGAGGACAGGGGATGGAAGAGACCCAGTACTTC	CASSLSRWRGQGMEETQYF
NA	NA	TRBV19	TRBJ2-5	TGTGCCAGTAGTATTGGGGAGTGGGAAGAGACCCAGTACTTC	CASSIGEWEETQYF
NA	NA	TRBV28	TRBJ2-7	TGTGCCAGCAGTACCCCCCTGGGGTACGAGCAGTACTTC	CASSTPLGYEQYF
few	NA	TRBV7-2	TRBJ1-5	TGTGCCAGCAGCTTAGGAAGAGCTACAGGGATTTATAGCAATCAGCCCCAGCATTTT	CASSLGRATGIYSNQPQHF
few	NA	TRBV7-6	TRBJ2-7	TGTGCCAGCAGCGTAACACCCGGGAACCACGAGCAGTACTTC	CASSVTPGNHEQYF
NA	NA	TRBV5-1	TRBJ2-2	TGCGCCAGCAGGTCAACGAACACCGGGGAGCTGTTTTTT	CASRSTNTGELFF
NA	NA	TRBV9	TRBJ1-2	TGTGCCAGCAGCGTAGAAGACGCTTCCCCTTATGGCTACACCTTC	CASSVEDASPYGYTF
NA	TRBD2	TRBV30	TRBJ2-7	TGTGCCTGGAGTGCTGACTATCGGGGAGGGGAGCAGTACTTC	CAWSADYRGGEQYF
NA	TRBD1	TRBV18	TRBJ2-2	TGTGCCAGCTCACCTCGACAGGGGCAACACACCGGGGAGCTGTTTTTT	CASSPRQGQHTGELFF
NA	NA	TRBV15	TRBJ2-3	TGTGCCACCAGCAGAGCCTCCCTCATGTCAAGCACAGATACGCAGTATTTT	CATSRASLMSSTDTQYF
NA	NA	TRBV6-6	TRBJ2-7	TGTGCCAGCAGACGGGACCTCTACGAGCAGTACTTC	CASRRDLYEQYF
few	NA	TRBV18	TRBJ1-4	TGTGCCAGCTCACCCCGACGAGCAGATGAAAAACTGTTTTTT	CASSPRRADEKLFF
NA	TRBD2	TRBV7-3	TRBJ2-5	TGTGCCAGCAGCTTATCCGGACTAGCAGAAGAGACCCAGTACTTC	CASSLSGLAEETQYF
NA	NA	TRBV18	TRBJ2-5	TGTGCCAGCTCACCGGCTAGTTTGGAGACCCAGTACTTC	CASSPASLETQYF
once	NA	TRBV5-1	TRBJ1-1	TGCGCCAGCAGCTTGACGTTAAGTGAAGCTTTCTTT	CASSLTLSEAFF
NA	TRBD1	TRBV6-5	TRBJ2-6	TGTGCCAGCGAGGGGGCGCGTGGGGCCAACGTCCTGACTTTC	CASEGARGANVLTF
few	TRBD1	TRBV5-5	TRBJ2-7	TGTGCCAGCAGCTTGGGGATGACAGGGGTGGAGGTAAAGCAGTACTTC	CASSLGMTGVEVKQYF
medium-sized	TRBD1	TRBV7-8	TRBJ2-7	TGTGCCAGCAGCTTCAGGACAGGCGAACCCTACGAGCAGTACTTC	CASSFRTGEPYEQYF
NA	NA	TRBV28	TRBJ2-7	TGTGCCAGCAGTTTTACCAGGCCAGGGCAGGGCGAGCAGTACTTC	CASSFTRPGQGEQYF